This T cell receptor (beta chain) was identified during a study of blood T cell repertoires in COVID-19. Study-level information: The study drew acute and convalescent COVID-19 samples from the United States, Italy and Spain. In each case, the material was cDNA or gDNA derived from T cells, B-cell-depleted T cells, or PBMCs.

As originally analysed: Estimation of nucleated cell counts relied on the amplification of reference gene primers. TCRdb's table, derived via immunoSEQ multiplex PCR, lists solely in-frame clones and lacks some. The DNA gave D and trimming, while V, J and clone size come from that table. The sample lists some 260,000 clones; 88% were seen once. Trimming pared 8 bases from V and 4 bases from J, leaving 15 bases between. The CDR3 is made up of 13 amino acids. Per the germline V gene, CDR1 is SQVTM and CDR2 is ANQGSEA. The genes are TRBV29-1 and TRBJ1-5; D possibly corresponds to TRBD1 (5 bases). Sequencing was carried out using peripheral blood. The sequence was obtained from a woman aged 25-40 years with acute or convalescent COVID-19. In DNA, the CDR3 is TGCAGCCTGGGCAGGGCGGGAAATCAGCCCCAGCATTTT. Protein sequence: CSLGRAGNQPQHF. The whole variable domain, filled in from reference TRBV29-1 and TRBJ1-5, reads SAVISQKPSRDICQRGTSLTIQCQVDSQVTMMFWYRQQPGQSLTLIATANQGSEATYESGFVIDKFPISRPNLTFSTLTVSNMSPEDSSIYLCSLGRAGNQPQHFGDGTRLSIL.